Each of the 10 T cell receptor beta chains below was sequenced from the same sample in a study of T cell repertoires in cytomegalovirus infection (dated by TCRdb to between 2019 and 2020). Their antigens remain unidentified. Sequencing was carried out with an Illumina HiSeq 1500. The raw public reads went through TCRdb reprocessing: fastp at Q25, MiXCR clone calling, in-frame beta chains kept. Under each unique CDR3 protein, matching rows form one entry showing the most common genes and DNA. For this sample the table gives around 100,000 distinct CDR3 sequences, of which roughly 39% were detected only once. Just under 75% of the sample is taken by the ten largest. The sample's treatment or condition label is to be understood as: in vitro stimulation with specific CMV peptide epitopes to enrich CMV-specific T cells. The source was CD8+ T cells from cultured PBMCs, collected from culture after CMV antigen stimulation. These TCRs come from a human donor in good health (CMV status not recorded). Some clones in this sample may be carry-over from other donors' samples.

CDR3 region: CAGQRGSTDTQYF. As DNA, the CDR3 is TGTGCCGGACAAAGGGGGAGCACAGATACGCAGTATTTT. The chain employs TRBV6-5 and TRBJ2-3, with a weak D call TRBD1 (6 bases). Per germline, CDR1 MNHEY and CDR2 SVGAGI. V lost 11 bases, J lost 0 bases, and 12 bases lay in between. CDR3 size: 13 residues.

In this sample, this clonotype turned up a few times. This chain joins TRBV7-2 and TRBJ1-2, with a weak D call TRBD1 (5 bases). V shed 4 bases and J shed 0 bases, with 6 bases lying between them. CDR1 and CDR2 from the germline V gene are SGHTA and FQGNSA. The CDR3 covers 13 residues. CDR3 sequence: CASSSTANYGYTF. CDR3 coding DNA: TGTGCCAGCAGCTCGACAGCTAACTATGGCTACACCTTC.

This chain uses TRBV28 with TRBJ1-2, with a tentative D call TRBD1 (5 bases). Trimming left V 2 bases short and J 9 bases short, with 10 bases between. The CDR3 runs to 12 residues. Per germline, CDR1 MDHEN and CDR2 SYDVKM. CDR3 in amino acids: CASSLAGRRYTF. As DNA, the CDR3 is TGTGCCAGCAGTTTAGCAGGGCGCCGCTACACCTTC.

In its sample, this clonotype was seen many times. This rearrangement joins TRBV6-5 to TRBJ2-7, with 7 bases fitting TRBD1. The trim removed 2 bases at V and 6 bases at J, leaving 4 bases unmatched. Germline values: CDR1 MNHEY, CDR2 SVGAGI. The CDR3 is 13 residues long. The CDR3 coding sequence is TGTGCCAGCAGTTACAGACAGGGCCTCGAGCAGTACTTC. Translating gives CASSYRQGLEQYF.

This clonotype was seen more than once but under ten times. A read error may explain this, as a much larger clone is one base away. The V call is TRBV7-2, the J call TRBJ2-5, with 8 positions matching TRBD1. With 0 bases clipped from V and 4 bases from J, the junction kept 10 bases outside the gene matches. The CDR3 totals 17 residues. The germline gives CDR1 SGHTA, CDR2 FQGNSA. This CDR3 is CASSLAHGQGNGETQYF. CDR3 nucleotides: TGTGCCAGCAGCTTAGCGCATGGACAGGGAAACGGAGAGACCCAGTACTTC.

The chain recombines TRBV15 with TRBJ1-6, with D uncertain. V lost 5 bases and J lost 9, with 17 bases in between. The CDR3 has 15 amino acids. Germline CDR1 is LNHNV and CDR2 is YYDKDF (reference sequence). Written as DNA, the CDR3 is TGTGCCACCAGCTCCGGCCCTACTGGGGTTTCACCCCTCCACTTT. Translating gives CATSSGPTGVSPLHF.

The rearrangement links TRBV30 to TRBJ1-1, with D tentatively TRBD1 (5 bases). The CDR3 extends over 12 amino acids. Germline CDR1 and CDR2: GTSNPN and SVGIG (reference sequence). V was pared by 8 bases and J by 4 bases, with 14 bases between. The CDR3 region has the DNA TGTGCCGGGGACCCGGCTGGCACTGAAGCTTTCTTT. Amino acids: CAGDPAGTEAFF.

The V call is TRBV12-3 or TRBV12-4, the J call TRBJ2-1; D gene uncertain. V was shortened by 2 bases and J by 5 bases, with 13 bases between the two germline ends. The CDR3 extends over 15 amino acids. The CDR3 DNA is TGTGCCAGCAGTTTACGTAGTCAGCTCCACAATGAGCAGTTCTTC. It codes for CASSLRSQLHNEQFF.

This clonotype has a count of ten or more. The chain joins TRBV27 to TRBJ2-3; 13 bases match TRBD2. Germline lookup yields CDR1 MNHEY and CDR2 SMNVEV (reference sequence). V trimming: 6 bases; J trimming: 5 bases; junction bases outside the gene matches: 5. The CDR3 length is 15 residues. CDR3 nucleotide sequence: TGTGCCAGCAGACTAGCGGGGGGGCTGGGAGATACGCAGTATTTT. Amino acids: CASRLAGGLGDTQYF.

The chain has TRBV28 and TRBJ2-7; TRBD1 is a possible D gene (6 bases). The CDR3 has 16 residues. Germline values: CDR1 MDHEN, CDR2 SYDVKM. V was trimmed by 1 base and J by 2 bases, leaving 15 bases between them. The CDR3, as DNA: TGTGCCAGCAGTTTATTGTGGACAGAGACGCCCTACGAGCAGTACTTC. Residues: CASSLLWTETPYEQYF.